This TCR beta chain was recovered during a study of blood T cells in healthy people across ages. Then a second PCR, running roughly 6 to 11 cycles, was carried out with a sample-barcoded 5' primer and a J-beta primer mix. TCRdb re-called the 5' RACE reads with MiXCR, one entry per CDR3 protein. Among over 450,000 distinct CDR3 sequences listed, 24% were seen once. The ends were cut back, 1 base at V and 8 bases at J, with 8 bases in the middle. The CDR3 runs to 13 residues. Looked up from germline, CDR1 is MGHRA and CDR2 is YSYEKL. Findings of the study overall: Comparison with aged donors showed that long-lived donors had more naive CD4+ cells and higher diversity. Diversity was estimated from one million T cells, and these estimates were considered underestimates.

This clonotype was counted at least ten times. Its matching antigen is unknown. Samples each had at least 6 micrograms of total RNA extracted. This sample also appeared in a second study, on T cells of mothers and their children. That report adds: The search for persistent microchimeric T cell clones detected none.

V is TRBV4-1 and J is TRBJ1-4, with D uncertain. The TCR sequence derives from a boy younger than 18 in good health. The sample was blood. This CDR3 reads CASSQVGREKLFF. The CDR3 nucleotides read TGCGCCAGCAGCCAAGTTGGGAGAGAAAAACTGTTTTTT.